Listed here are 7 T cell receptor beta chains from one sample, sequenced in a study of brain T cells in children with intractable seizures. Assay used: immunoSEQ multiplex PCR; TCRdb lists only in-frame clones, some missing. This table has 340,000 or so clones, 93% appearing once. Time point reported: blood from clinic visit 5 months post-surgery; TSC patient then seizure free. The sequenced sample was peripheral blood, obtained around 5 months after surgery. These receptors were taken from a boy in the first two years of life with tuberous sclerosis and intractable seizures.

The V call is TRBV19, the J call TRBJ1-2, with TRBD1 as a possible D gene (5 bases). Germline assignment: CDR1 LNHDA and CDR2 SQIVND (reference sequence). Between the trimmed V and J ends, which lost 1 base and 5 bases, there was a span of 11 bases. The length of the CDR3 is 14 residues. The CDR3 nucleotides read TGTGCCAGTAGTATAGGATGGGGCAGTTATGGCTACACCTTC. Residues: CASSIGWGSYGYTF. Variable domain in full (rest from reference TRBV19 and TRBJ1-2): DGGITQSPKYLFRKEGQNVTLSCEQNLNHDAMYWYRQDPGQGLRLIYYSQIVNDFQKGDIAEGYSVSREKKESFPLTVTSAQKNPTAFYLCASSIGWGSYGYTFGSGTRLTVV.

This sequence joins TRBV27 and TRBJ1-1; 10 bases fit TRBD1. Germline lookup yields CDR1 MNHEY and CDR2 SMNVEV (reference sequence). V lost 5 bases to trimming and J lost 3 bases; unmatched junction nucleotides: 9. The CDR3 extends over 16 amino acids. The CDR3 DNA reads TGTGCCAGCAGTCCACTGGGACAGGGGAAAGACACTGAAGCTTTCTTT. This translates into CASSPLGQGKDTEAFF.

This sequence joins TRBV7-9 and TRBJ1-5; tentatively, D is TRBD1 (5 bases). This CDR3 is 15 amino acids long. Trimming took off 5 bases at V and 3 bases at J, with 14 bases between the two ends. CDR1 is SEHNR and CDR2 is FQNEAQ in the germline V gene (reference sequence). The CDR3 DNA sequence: TGTGCCAGCAGCCCTGGACACCCCCCCAATCAGCCCCAGCATTTT. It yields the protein CASSPGHPPNQPQHF.

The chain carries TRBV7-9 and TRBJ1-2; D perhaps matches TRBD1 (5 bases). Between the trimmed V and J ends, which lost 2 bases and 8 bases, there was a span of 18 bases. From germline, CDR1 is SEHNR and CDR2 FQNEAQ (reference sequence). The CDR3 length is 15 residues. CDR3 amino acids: CASSLWSVGGYGYTF. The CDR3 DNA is TGTGCCAGCAGCTTATGGTCCGTCGGGGGATACGGCTACACCTTC.

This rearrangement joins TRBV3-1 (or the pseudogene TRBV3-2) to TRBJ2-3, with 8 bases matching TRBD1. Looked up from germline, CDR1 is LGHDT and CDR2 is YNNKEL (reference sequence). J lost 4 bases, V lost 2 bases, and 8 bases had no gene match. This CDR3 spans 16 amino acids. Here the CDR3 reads CASSQFTRGLSDTQYF. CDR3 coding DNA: TGTGCCAGCAGCCAATTTACCAGGGGGCTATCAGATACGCAGTATTTT.

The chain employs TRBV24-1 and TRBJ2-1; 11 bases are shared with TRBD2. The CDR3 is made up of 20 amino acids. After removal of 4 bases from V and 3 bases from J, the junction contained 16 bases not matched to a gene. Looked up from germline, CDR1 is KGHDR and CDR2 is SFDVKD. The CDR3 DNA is TGTGCCACCAGTGACCAACTCTCCATGACTAGCGGGACCAACTACAATGAGCAGTTCTTC. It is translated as CATSDQLSMTSGTNYNEQFF.

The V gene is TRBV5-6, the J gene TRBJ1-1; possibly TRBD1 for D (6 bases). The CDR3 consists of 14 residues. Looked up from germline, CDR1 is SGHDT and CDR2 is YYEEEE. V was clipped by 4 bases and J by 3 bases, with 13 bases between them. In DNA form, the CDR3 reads TGTGCCAGCAGCCCCGAGGACAGCTACACTGAAGCTTTCTTT. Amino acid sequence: CASSPEDSYTEAFF.